The source of this T cell receptor beta chain is a study of T cells in localized non-small cell lung cancer. TCRdb's table, derived via immunoSEQ multiplex PCR, lists solely in-frame clones and lacks some. Of roughly 12,000 clones in the sample, around four fifths were seen once. This clone is large in the sample. Its antigen remains unidentified. Study observations and caveats: Uninvolved adjacent lung had the highest recorded T cell clonality, with tumor below it. Adjacent lung tissue had a median around 50 of the top 100 clones found in the tumor. Elevated blood T cell density was associated with longer overall survival. Heterogeneity stays possible, as sequencing covered only one tumor region.

In germline, CDR1 is MNHEY, CDR2 SMNVEV (reference sequence). V shed 8 bases and J 0 bases; nucleotides not matched to a gene: 4. This CDR3 spans 14 amino acids. Sequenced material: peripheral blood, taken before any cancer treatment. The TCR was taken from a male donor older than 55 with stage I lung adenocarcinoma. This chain uses TRBV27 with TRBJ2-7; 10 bases map to TRBD1. In DNA form, the CDR3 reads TGTGCCAGCTGGGGACAGGGGAGCTCCTACGAGCAGTACTTC. It specifies CASWGQGSSYEQYF.